This entry describes one T cell receptor beta chain. This record belongs to a study of blood T cell repertoires in COVID-19. Turning to the study itself: Sources were T cells, B-cell-depleted T cells, or PBMCs; the material itself was cDNA or gDNA.

Trimming took 7 bases from V and 4 from J, leaving 20 bases between them. Germline CDR1 and CDR2: SNHLY and FYNNEI. CDR3 length: 15 residues. Original handling: Reference gene primer amplification yielded estimated nucleated cell counts. Only in-frame clones appear in the TCRdb table, and some are missing; sequencing was by immunoSEQ multiplex PCR. V and J calls and clone size are given by that table; D and trimming were obtained from the DNA. Here the sample spans 250,000 to 300,000 clones, 70% to 90% being singletons. Assignment of participants to cohorts was predicated upon participant-reported clinical history. Exposed study participants had met a COVID-19 case within 2 weeks before entry.

The rearrangement uses TRBV2 and TRBJ2-7; TRBD1 might be the D (6 bases). This TCR was sampled from a woman between 45 and 65 years old who had been exposed to COVID-19. The specimen was PBMCs or T cells enriched from blood (not recorded which). DNA of the CDR3: TGTGCCAGCATGAGGGGGTCGGACGAACCATACGAGCAGTACTTC. It codes for CASMRGSDEPYEQYF.